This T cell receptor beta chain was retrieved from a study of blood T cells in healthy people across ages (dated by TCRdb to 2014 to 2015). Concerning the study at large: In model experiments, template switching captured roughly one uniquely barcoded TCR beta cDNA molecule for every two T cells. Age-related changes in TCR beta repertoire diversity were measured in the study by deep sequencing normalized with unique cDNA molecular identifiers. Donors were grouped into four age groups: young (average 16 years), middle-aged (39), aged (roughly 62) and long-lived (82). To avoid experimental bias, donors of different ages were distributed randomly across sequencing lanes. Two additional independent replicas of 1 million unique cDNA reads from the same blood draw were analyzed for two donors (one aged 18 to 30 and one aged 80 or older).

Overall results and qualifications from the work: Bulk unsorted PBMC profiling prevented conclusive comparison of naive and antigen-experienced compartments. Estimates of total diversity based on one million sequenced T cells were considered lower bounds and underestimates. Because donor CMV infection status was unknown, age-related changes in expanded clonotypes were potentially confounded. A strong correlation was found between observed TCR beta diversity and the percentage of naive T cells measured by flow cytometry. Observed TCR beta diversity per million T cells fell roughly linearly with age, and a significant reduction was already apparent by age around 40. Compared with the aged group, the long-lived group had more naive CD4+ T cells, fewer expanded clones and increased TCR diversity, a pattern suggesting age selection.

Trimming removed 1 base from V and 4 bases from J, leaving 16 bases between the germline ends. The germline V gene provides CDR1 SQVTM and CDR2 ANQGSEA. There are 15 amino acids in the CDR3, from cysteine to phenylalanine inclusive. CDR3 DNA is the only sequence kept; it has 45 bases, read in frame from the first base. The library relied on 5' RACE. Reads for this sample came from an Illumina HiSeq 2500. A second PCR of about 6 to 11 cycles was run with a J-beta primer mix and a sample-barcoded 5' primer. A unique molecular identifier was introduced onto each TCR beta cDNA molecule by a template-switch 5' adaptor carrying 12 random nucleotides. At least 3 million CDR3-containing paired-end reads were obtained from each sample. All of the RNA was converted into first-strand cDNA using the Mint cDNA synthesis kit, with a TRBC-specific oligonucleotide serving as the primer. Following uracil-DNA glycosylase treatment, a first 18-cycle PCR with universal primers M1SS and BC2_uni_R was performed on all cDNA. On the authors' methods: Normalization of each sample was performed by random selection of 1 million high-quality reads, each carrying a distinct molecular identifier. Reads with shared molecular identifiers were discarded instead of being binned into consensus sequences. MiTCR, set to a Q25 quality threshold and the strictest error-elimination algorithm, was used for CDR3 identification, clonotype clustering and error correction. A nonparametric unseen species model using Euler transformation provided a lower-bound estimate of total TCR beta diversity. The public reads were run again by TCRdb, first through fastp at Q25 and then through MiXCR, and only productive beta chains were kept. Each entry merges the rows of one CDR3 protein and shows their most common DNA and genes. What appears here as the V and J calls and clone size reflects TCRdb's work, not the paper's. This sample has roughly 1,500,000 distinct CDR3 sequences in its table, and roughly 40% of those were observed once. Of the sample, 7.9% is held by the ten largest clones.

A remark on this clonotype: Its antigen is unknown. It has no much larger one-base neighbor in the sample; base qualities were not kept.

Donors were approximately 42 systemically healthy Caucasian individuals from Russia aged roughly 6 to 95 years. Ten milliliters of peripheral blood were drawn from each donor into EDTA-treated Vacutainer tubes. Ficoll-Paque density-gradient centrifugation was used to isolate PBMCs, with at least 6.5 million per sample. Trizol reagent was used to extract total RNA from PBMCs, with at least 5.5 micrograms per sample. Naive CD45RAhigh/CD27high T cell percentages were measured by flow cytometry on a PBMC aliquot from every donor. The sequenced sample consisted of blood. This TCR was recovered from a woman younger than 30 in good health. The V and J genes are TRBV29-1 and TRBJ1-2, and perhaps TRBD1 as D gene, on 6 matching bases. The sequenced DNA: TGCAGCGTTGAAGGGCCGGGACAAGTTGGCTATGGCTACACCTTC. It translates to CSVEGPGQVGYGYTF. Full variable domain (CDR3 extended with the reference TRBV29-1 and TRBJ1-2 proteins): SAVISQKPSRDICQRGTSLTIQCQVDSQVTMMFWYRQQPGQSLTLIATANQGSEATYESGFVIDKFPISRPNLTFSTLTVSNMSPEDSSIYLCSVEGPGQVGYGYTFGSGTRLTVV.